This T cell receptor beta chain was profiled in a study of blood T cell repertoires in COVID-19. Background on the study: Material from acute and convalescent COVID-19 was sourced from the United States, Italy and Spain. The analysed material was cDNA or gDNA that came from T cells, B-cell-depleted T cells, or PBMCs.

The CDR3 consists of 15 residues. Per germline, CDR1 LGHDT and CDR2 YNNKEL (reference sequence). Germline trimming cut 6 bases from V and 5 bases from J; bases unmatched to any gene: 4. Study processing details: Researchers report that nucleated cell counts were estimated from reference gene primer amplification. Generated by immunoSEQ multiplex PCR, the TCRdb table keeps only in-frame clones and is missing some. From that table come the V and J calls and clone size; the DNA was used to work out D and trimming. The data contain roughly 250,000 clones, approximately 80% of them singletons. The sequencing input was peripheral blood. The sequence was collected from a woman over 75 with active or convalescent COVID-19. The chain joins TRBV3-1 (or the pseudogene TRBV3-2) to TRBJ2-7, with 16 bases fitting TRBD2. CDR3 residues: CASRAGTSGRDEQYF. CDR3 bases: TGTGCCAGCAGGGCAGGGACTAGCGGGAGGGACGAGCAGTACTTC.